Reported below is one T cell receptor (beta chain). Its target is not known. The sample originates from a study of OX40 agonist ivuxolimab in advanced cancers. Whole-study context: Cancers in dose escalation were hepatocellular, melanoma, renal cell and head and neck. Prior checkpoint blockade (anti-PD-1, anti-PD-L1 or anti-CTLA-4) was permitted; around 37% had it.

Produced via immunoSEQ multiplex PCR; TCRdb's table is partial and in-frame only. This sample has about 61,000 clones, with 86% found just once. Broader study findings: Partly responding patients at 0.1-3.0 mg/kg showed some of the smallest clonal expansion.

This CDR3 region has 14 residues. V was clipped by 6 bases and J by 9 bases; unmatched bases: 12. Per the germline V gene, CDR1 is SQVTM and CDR2 is ANQGSEA. Blood samples were obtained at baseline, cycle 4 day 1, and cycle 7 day 1. The clonotype comes from an adult with an advanced solid tumor such as melanoma, head and neck, liver or kidney cancer. The sample here was CD4+ or CD8+ T cells sorted from blood, taken in a trial of the OX40 agonist ivuxolimab. The chain links TRBV29-1 to TRBJ2-1, with 9 nucleotides matching TRBD2. For the CDR3, the DNA is TGCAGCGTGTTTAGCGGGGGAAGTCAGGGTGAGCAGTTCTTC. Translating gives CSVFSGGSQGEQFF.